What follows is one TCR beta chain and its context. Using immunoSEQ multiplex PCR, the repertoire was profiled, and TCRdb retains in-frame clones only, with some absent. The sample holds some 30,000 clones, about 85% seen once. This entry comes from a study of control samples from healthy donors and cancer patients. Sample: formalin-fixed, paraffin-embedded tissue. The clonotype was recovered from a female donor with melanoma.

The CDR3 region is CASRRGIYDQPQHF. The CDR3 coding sequence is TGTGCCAGCAGGAGGGGGATCTACGATCAGCCCCAGCATTTT. The chain combines TRBV6-5 with TRBJ1-5; perhaps TRBD1 as D (6 bases). Between the trimmed V and J ends, which lost 6 bases and 5 bases, there was a span of 14 bases. The germline gives CDR1 MNHEY, CDR2 SVGAGI. CDR3 length: 14 residues.